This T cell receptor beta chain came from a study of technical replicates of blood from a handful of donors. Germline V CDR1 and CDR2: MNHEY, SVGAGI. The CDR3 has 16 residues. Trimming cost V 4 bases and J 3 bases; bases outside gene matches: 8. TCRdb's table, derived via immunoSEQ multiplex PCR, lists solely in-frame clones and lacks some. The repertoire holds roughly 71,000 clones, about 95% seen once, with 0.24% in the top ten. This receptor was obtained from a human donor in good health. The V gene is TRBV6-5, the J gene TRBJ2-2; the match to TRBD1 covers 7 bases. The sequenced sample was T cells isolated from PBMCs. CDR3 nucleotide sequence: TGTGCCAGCAGTTTTTCGACAGGGCTGGACACCGGGGAGCTGTTTTTT. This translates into CASSFSTGLDTGELFF.